This TCR beta chain was sequenced in a study of T cells after somatic rescue of genetic block. Trimming shortened V by 0 bases and J by 4 bases, and 10 bases separated the two germline ends. CDR1 is SGDLS and CDR2 is YYNGEE in the germline V gene. This CDR3 region has 15 residues. Measured with immunoSEQ multiplex PCR; TCRdb has only the in-frame clones, and not every one. The sample contains some 14,000 clones, roughly 70% of which appear only once. Comment on this clone: Other DNA sequences in the sample encode the same CDR3.

The receptor was derived from a man aged 18 to 30. Sequenced: peripheral blood mononuclear cells (PBMCs). The V gene is TRBV9, the J gene TRBJ2-2; D is undetermined. The DNA of the CDR3 is TGTGCCAGCAGCGTAGCTAGTACAGTCACCGGGGAGCTGTTTTTT. This encodes CASSVASTVTGELFF.